The next 13 T cell receptor beta chains were all read from a single sample in a study of blood T cell repertoires in COVID-19. This table comes from immunoSEQ multiplex PCR, and its TCRdb copy is limited to in-frame clones, with some not included. The data show roughly 190,000 clones, 65% to 85% seen once. Input material: PBMCs or T cells enriched from blood (not recorded which). These TCRs come from a woman in her thirties who had recovered from COVID-19.

The chain couples TRBV19 to TRBJ2-3; D is uncertain. V was pared by 3 bases and J by 0 bases, with 10 bases between. Germline V gives CDR1 LNHDA, CDR2 SQIVND (reference sequence). CDR3 length: 15 amino acids. CDR3 protein: CASSIGVTSTDTQYF. DNA for the CDR3: TGTGCCAGTAGTATCGGAGTGACTAGCACAGATACGCAGTATTTT.

The V gene is TRBV2, the J gene TRBJ1-1, with 7 bases that match TRBD1. The V gene's germline CDR1 is SNHLY and CDR2 FYNNEI. CDR3 length: 14 amino acids. The V and J ends lost 6 bases and 1 base, in that order; junction bases with no gene match: 5. The CDR3 nucleotides are TGTGCCAGCAGGGGGACAGCTCGGAACACTGAAGCTTTCTTT. Protein product: CASRGTARNTEAFF. Combining the CDR3 with reference TRBV2 and TRBJ1-1 gives the whole variable domain EPEVTQTPSHQVTQMGQEVILRCVPISNHLYFYWYRQILGQKVEFLVSFYNNEISEKSEIFDDQFSVERPDGSNFTLKIRSTKLEDSAMYFCASRGTARNTEAFFGQGTRLTVV.

This clone occurred once. Other DNA sequences in the sample encode the same CDR3. The chain carries TRBV6-5 and TRBJ1-2; D not resolved. Trimming cost V 5 bases and J 4 bases, with 11 bases left between them. The CDR3 has 13 residues. The germline V gene has CDR1 MNHEY and CDR2 SVGAGI. The CDR3 is CASSPRGPYGYTF. The DNA for the CDR3 is TGTGCCAGCAGTCCCCGCGGGCCCTATGGCTACACCTTC.

This chain links TRBV6-5 with TRBJ1-3, with 8 nucleotides matching TRBD1. Germline trimming cut 7 bases from V and 5 bases from J; bases unmatched to any gene: 7. This CDR3 region has 14 residues. From germline, CDR1 is MNHEY and CDR2 SVGAGI. The CDR3 DNA follows: TGTGCCAGCACCTTGGCAGGGGGCCGAAACACCATATATTTT. Protein product: CASTLAGGRNTIYF.

The V and J genes are TRBV21-1 and TRBJ1-2; the D call TRBD1 from the table was never checked on the DNA. TRBV21-1 is a known pseudogene. This CDR3 spans 14 amino acids. CDR3 amino acids: CASSKERGRVGYTF. Here the CDR3 DNA reads TGTGCCAGCAGCAAAGAAAGGGGGCGGGTTGGCTACACCTTC.

This clone has a handful of counts. The V gene is TRBV12-3 or TRBV12-4, the J gene TRBJ1-2, with 9 bases identical to TRBD1. Trimming removed 6 bases from V and 6 bases from J; junction bases left unmatched: 5. The CDR3 consists of 13 residues. CDR3 in amino acids: CASSRTGGDGYTF. In DNA form, the CDR3 reads TGTGCCAGCAGCCGAACAGGGGGCGATGGCTACACCTTC.

The V call is TRBV10-3, the J call TRBJ1-1, with D unresolved. The CDR3 covers 13 residues. V was cut by 7 bases and J by 2 bases, with 11 bases left in between. The germline V gene encodes CDR1 ENHRY and CDR2 SYGVKD. The CDR3 nucleotides read TGTGCCATCAATTCCGCGGAAAACACTGAAGCTTTCTTT. Translation: CAINSAENTEAFF.

This chain links TRBV9 with TRBJ2-1; no definite D call. Germline CDR1 is SGDLS and CDR2 is YYNGEE. The CDR3 length is 13 residues. V gave up 3 bases and J gave up 8 bases, with 12 bases separating them. Here the CDR3 reads CASSGIAGDEQFF. The CDR3 DNA sequence: TGTGCCAGCAGCGGAATAGCTGGCGATGAGCAGTTCTTC.

This chain joins TRBV19 and TRBJ2-1; TRBD2 agrees at 10 bases. J gave up 9 bases and V 4 bases, and 15 bases lay outside the gene matches. The CDR3 runs 17 residues. CDR1 LNHDA and CDR2 SQIVND come from the germline V gene (reference sequence). The CDR3: CASSKLGAGGDKGEQFF. The CDR3 bases are TGTGCCAGTAGTAAACTCGGAGCGGGAGGGGACAAAGGTGAGCAGTTCTTC.

The V gene is TRBV28, the J gene TRBJ1-5; TRBD1 is a possible D gene (6 bases). CDR1 is MDHEN, CDR2 SYDVKM, per germline. V lost 6 bases, J lost 6 bases, and 18 bases lay in between. This CDR3 is built from 15 residues. The CDR3 coding sequence is TGTGCCAGCAGCCATCGGGGGGGCTCAGGTCAGCCCCAGCATTTT. Translation: CASSHRGGSGQPQHF.

The chain has TRBV29-1 and TRBJ1-1; D not resolved. V was cut by 4 bases and J by 0 bases, with 6 bases left in between. CDR3 length: 12 amino acids. Germline assignment: CDR1 SQVTM and CDR2 ANQGSEA. Here the CDR3 reads CSVGSMNTEAFF. CDR3 DNA sequence: TGCAGCGTTGGTAGCATGAACACTGAAGCTTTCTTT.

The chain uses TRBV5-4 and TRBJ2-1, with D uncertain. Germline CDR1 is SGHNT and CDR2 is YYREEE (reference sequence). The V end was cut by 0 bases, the J end by 9 bases, with 10 bases between. The CDR3 is 13 residues long. The CDR3 spells CASSLELTSEQFF. CDR3 coding DNA: TGTGCCAGCAGCTTGGAACTCACGAGTGAGCAGTTCTTC.

V and J are TRBV7-9 and TRBJ1-2; D not resolved. This CDR3 has 13 amino acids. V was trimmed by 6 bases and J by 1 base, leaving 9 bases between them. Germline V gene lookup returns CDR1 SEHNR and CDR2 FQNEAQ (reference sequence). The CDR3 region is CASSPDYNYGYTF. CDR3 nucleotide sequence: TGTGCCAGCAGTCCGGACTATAACTATGGCTACACCTTC.